What follows are 25 T cell receptor beta chains derived from one specimen sequenced in a study of blood T cell repertoires in COVID-19. Assay used: immunoSEQ multiplex PCR; TCRdb lists only in-frame clones, some missing. The sample contains approximately 360,000 clones, around 90% of which appear only once. Sequencing was performed on peripheral blood. These receptors were obtained from a young man with active or convalescent COVID-19.

This chain uses TRBV10-3 with TRBJ2-5; TRBD1 agrees at 9 bases. Germline loops: CDR1 ENHRY, CDR2 SYGVKD. The CDR3 is 15 residues long. Trimming cost V 6 bases and J 5 bases; bases outside gene matches: 10. The DNA of the CDR3 is TGTGCCATCAGGAACCGGGACAGGGAAAGGGAGACCCAGTACTTC. Translating gives CAIRNRDRERETQYF.

The rearrangement joins TRBV19 to TRBJ2-5; D call uncertain. The CDR3 contains 11 residues. V was pared by 6 bases and J by 4 bases, with 6 bases between. Germline V gives CDR1 LNHDA, CDR2 SQIVND (reference sequence). The CDR3 DNA follows: TGTGCCAGTAGCATCAGAGAGACCCAGTACTTC. Its protein product is CASSIRETQYF.

The chain has TRBV27 and TRBJ1-6; weak D call: TRBD1 (5 bases). The CDR3 length is 16 residues. Germline CDR1 reads MNHEY; CDR2 reads SMNVEV (reference sequence). The ends were cut back, 10 bases at V and 12 bases at J, with 28 bases in the middle. DNA for the CDR3: TGTGCCACCCCCCGGACGACAGACCTATGCCCTGGACCCCTCCACTTT. Translation gives CATPRTTDLCPGPLHF.

Only a few counts were recorded for this clone. The chain combines TRBV7-2 with TRBJ1-2, with D tentatively TRBD1 (6 bases). Trimming left V 1 base short and J 8 bases short, with 14 bases between. CDR1 SGHTA and CDR2 FQGNSA come from the germline V gene. This CDR3 is 14 amino acids long. CDR3 coding DNA: TGTGCCAGCAGCTTAGATCGGGGGGCCGGAGGCTACACCTTC. Its translation: CASSLDRGAGGYTF. Full variable domain (remainder filled in from reference TRBV7-2 and TRBJ1-2): GAGVSQSPSNKVTEKGKDVELRCDPISGHTALYWYRQSLGQGLEFLIYFQGNSAPDKSGLPSDRFSAERTGGSVSTLTIQRTQQEDSAVYLCASSLDRGAGGYTFGSGTRLTVV.

The chain links TRBV7-2 to TRBJ2-5; D is perhaps TRBD2 (5 bases). The CDR3 length is 14 residues. The V gene's germline CDR1 is SGHTA and CDR2 FQGNSA. V was shortened by 4 bases and J by 2 bases, with 11 bases between the two germline ends. The DNA for the CDR3 is TGTGCCAGCAGCTCAAGGACGGGGCAAGAGACCCAGTACTTC. Protein sequence: CASSSRTGQETQYF.

V and J are TRBV7-2 and TRBJ1-6; no clear D gene. Per germline, CDR1 SGHTA and CDR2 FQGNSA. The CDR3 consists of 11 residues. V lost 5 bases and J 10 bases, leaving 6 bases between the germline ends. The CDR3 loop reads CASSRSSPLHF. In DNA, the CDR3 is TGTGCCAGCAGCCGGAGCTCACCCCTCCACTTT.

The chain combines TRBV19 with TRBJ1-1; TRBD1 is a possible D gene (5 bases). Germline V gene lookup returns CDR1 LNHDA and CDR2 SQIVND (reference sequence). The CDR3 length is 15 residues. The V gene lost 7 bases and the J gene lost 7 bases, with 22 bases spanning the gap. CDR3: CASTPSRNRRREAFF. CDR3 coding DNA: TGTGCCAGTACCCCCTCAAGAAACAGGAGACGTGAAGCTTTCTTT.

The chain links TRBV11-2 to TRBJ2-1, with 14 bases matching TRBD2. V was clipped by 7 bases and J by 6 bases; unmatched bases: 2. CDR1 is SGHAT, CDR2 FQNNGV, per germline. The CDR3 loop spans 14 amino acids. CDR3 nucleotide sequence: TGTGCCAGCACCGGACTAGCGGGGGGCAATGAGCAGTTCTTC. It encodes CASTGLAGGNEQFF.

The rearrangement joins TRBV5-5 to TRBJ1-5; D is undetermined. CDR3 length equals 14 residues. V was trimmed by 2 bases and J by 0 bases, leaving 6 bases between them. The germline gives CDR1 SGHKS, CDR2 YYEKEE (reference sequence). DNA for the CDR3: TGTGCCAGCAGCTTCACAGATAGCAATCAGCCCCAGCATTTT. Its protein is CASSFTDSNQPQHF.

This clone was seen just once. The rearrangement uses TRBV9 and TRBJ1-2, with D unclear. CDR1 and CDR2 from the germline V gene are SGDLS and YYNGEE. V was cut by 3 bases and J by 7 bases, with 13 bases left in between. The length of the CDR3 is 13 residues. CDR3: CASSERAGSGYTF. CDR3 bases: TGTGCCAGCAGCGAGCGGGCGGGCTCTGGCTACACCTTC.

The chain recombines TRBV28 with TRBJ1-3; D ambiguous. The length of the CDR3 is 14 residues. The V end lost 1 base, the J end lost 2 bases, and 6 bases lay between the germline ends. Germline V gene data show CDR1 as MDHEN and CDR2 as SYDVKM. For the CDR3, the DNA is TGTGCCAGCAGTTTATTGCAGGCTGGAAACACCATATATTTT. It encodes CASSLLQAGNTIYF.

The J gene is TRBJ2-2, the V gene TRBV7-2, with D unresolved. V lost 3 bases and J 4 bases, leaving 6 bases between the germline ends. This CDR3 has 13 residues. Germline assignment: CDR1 SGHTA and CDR2 FQGNSA. CDR3 loop: CASSFFSTGELFF. DNA for the CDR3: TGTGCCAGCAGCTTCTTTTCCACCGGGGAGCTGTTTTTT.

V gene TRBV6-6 combines with J gene TRBJ2-5, with 9 bases identical to TRBD2. Germline-derived CDR1 and CDR2 are MNHNY and SVGAGI (reference sequence). The CDR3 sequence is 16 residues long. With V trimmed by 2 bases and J by 5 bases, 9 bases remained unmatched. The CDR3 DNA is TGTGCCAGCAGTTACGAGGCGGGGGGGCGAGGGGAGACCCAGTACTTC. Its translation: CASSYEAGGRGETQYF.

V is TRBV27 and J is TRBJ2-5; 9 bases map to TRBD1. The V segment lost 4 bases and the J segment 1 base; nucleotides outside the gene matches: 7. Germline CDR1 reads MNHEY; CDR2 reads SMNVEV (reference sequence). The CDR3 extends over 16 amino acids. Written as DNA, the CDR3 is TGTGCCAGCAGTTACTCGGGACAGGGTCCCCAAGAGACCCAGTACTTC. Translating it yields CASSYSGQGPQETQYF.

The rearrangement joins TRBV18 to TRBJ2-1, with D tentatively TRBD2 (6 bases). CDR3 length: 15 residues. Germline loops: CDR1 KGHSH, CDR2 LQKENI. The V end was cut by 1 base, the J end by 7 bases, with 14 bases between. The chain's CDR3 is CASSPRQSEGNEQFF. CDR3 bases: TGTGCCAGCTCACCACGGCAGTCGGAGGGTAATGAGCAGTTCTTC.

The chain couples TRBV28 to TRBJ1-5; 7 nucleotides align to TRBD1. This CDR3 region has 16 residues. Germline assignment: CDR1 MDHEN and CDR2 SYDVKM. The junction had 11 bases not matched to a gene; V was cut back by 2 bases and J by 7 bases. CDR3 nucleotides: TGTGCCAGCAGTTTAAGTTCAAGGGGGCGCAGGCAGCCCCAGCATTTT. It yields the protein CASSLSSRGRRQPQHF.

This sequence joins TRBV11-2 and TRBJ1-2; D ambiguous. Trimming pared 0 bases from V and 2 bases from J, leaving 10 bases between. Germline lookup yields CDR1 SGHAT and CDR2 FQNNGV. CDR3 length equals 15 residues. The CDR3 spells CASSLEASRNYGYTF. CDR3 nucleotides: TGTGCCAGCAGCTTAGAAGCTAGTAGGAACTATGGCTACACCTTC.

This sequence joins TRBV5-4 and TRBJ2-3; 7 positions match TRBD2. The CDR3 has 15 residues. The trim removed 1 base at V and 0 bases at J, leaving 2 bases unmatched. The V gene's germline CDR1 is SGHNT and CDR2 YYREEE (reference sequence). CDR3 region: CASSLSGASTDTQYF. The DNA of the CDR3 is TGTGCCAGCAGCTTGAGCGGGGCCAGCACAGATACGCAGTATTTT.

Concerning this clone itself: The junction departs from the called germline gene at one end, perhaps through a read error. The chain carries TRBV7-3 and TRBJ2-6; possible D gene TRBD1, 5 bases. Germline V gene data show CDR1 as SGHTA and CDR2 as FQGTGA. CDR3 length: 19 residues. CDR3 sequence: CASSLTLGPKRSGANVLTF. The CDR3 nucleotides read TGTGCCAGCAGCTTAACGCTCGGGCCTAAGAGGTCTGGGGCCAACGTGCTGACTTTC.

This clone was counted a single time. This rearrangement joins TRBV5-1 to TRBJ1-6; 7 nucleotides line up with TRBD1. CDR1 is SGHRS and CDR2 is YFSETQ in the germline V gene. The CDR3 consists of 13 residues. J gave up 8 bases and V 5 bases, and 4 bases lay outside the gene matches. The CDR3 DNA is TGCGCCAGCAGAGGACAGGATGATTCACCCCTCCACTTT. Its translation is CASRGQDDSPLHF. Supplemented by reference TRBV5-1 and TRBJ1-6, the full variable domain reads KAGVTQTPRYLIKTRGQQVTLSCSPISGHRSVSWYQQTPGQGLQFLFEYFSETQRNKGNFPGRFSGRQFSNSRSEMNVSTLELGDSALYLCASRGQDDSPLHFGNGTRLTVT.

The rearrangement links TRBV5-1 to TRBJ1-3; D remains unclear. Germline lookup yields CDR1 SGHRS and CDR2 YFSETQ. The V end was cut by 0 bases, the J end by 0 bases, with 7 bases between. The CDR3 runs 15 residues. The CDR3 reads CASSLERSSGNTIYF. In DNA form, the CDR3 reads TGCGCCAGCAGCTTGGAGCGAAGCTCTGGAAACACCATATATTTT. Variable domain in full (rest from reference TRBV5-1 and TRBJ1-3): KAGVTQTPRYLIKTRGQQVTLSCSPISGHRSVSWYQQTPGQGLQFLFEYFSETQRNKGNFPGRFSGRQFSNSRSEMNVSTLELGDSALYLCASSLERSSGNTIYFGEGSWLTVV.

The chain joins TRBV19 to TRBJ2-1, with 10 positions matching TRBD1. The length of the CDR3 is 14 residues. The junction had 3 bases not matched to a gene; V was cut back by 3 bases and J by 7 bases. CDR1 is LNHDA, CDR2 SQIVND, per germline (reference sequence). CDR3 loop: CASSMGQGWNEQFF. CDR3 DNA: TGTGCCAGTAGTATGGGACAGGGGTGGAATGAGCAGTTCTTC.

CDR3 bases: TGTGCCAGCAGCCCTCCACAGGGGGGTGAGCAGTTCTTC. Amino acids: CASSPPQGGEQFF. V usage is TRBV14 and J usage is TRBJ2-1, with TRBD1 matching 8 bases. With V trimmed by 4 bases and J by 9 bases, 5 bases remained unmatched. This CDR3 has 13 residues. Germline CDR1 SGHDN, CDR2 FVKESK.

As regards this clone: The junction differs from germline at one of its ends, possibly a read error. The chain recombines TRBV27 with TRBJ2-6, with D possibly TRBD1 on 5 matching bases. The CDR3 sequence is 13 residues long. The germline V gene encodes CDR1 MNHEY and CDR2 SMNVEV (reference sequence). CDR3 loop: CASQIPGANVLTF. The CDR3 DNA reads as TGTGCCAGCCAAATCCCTGGGGCCAACGTGCTGACTTTC. Full variable domain (remainder filled in from reference TRBV27 and TRBJ2-6): EAQVTQNPRYLITVTGKKLTVTCSQNMNHEYMSWYRQDPGLGLRQIYYSMNVEVTDKGDVPEGYKVSRKEKRNFPLILESPSPNQTSLYFCASQIPGANVLTFGAGSRLTVL.

This rearrangement joins TRBV10-3 to TRBJ2-7; 8 positions match TRBD1. V shed 2 bases, J shed 5 bases, and the junction held 14 bases outside the gene matches. CDR1 and CDR2 from the germline V gene are ENHRY and SYGVKD. CDR3 length: 17 amino acids. CDR3 nucleotides: TGTGCCATCAGTGAGGGACAGGGTGTTAGGCTAGCCCACGAGCAGTACTTC. Amino acid sequence: CAISEGQGVRLAHEQYF.